This paragraph reports one TCR beta chain. The antigen remains unidentified. Amplification used 52 TRBV primers and 13 TRBJ primers. Libraries were prepared by immunoSEQ multiplex PCR; TCRdb keeps only in-frame clonotypes and omits some of them. The repertoire has about 20,000 clones, more than 85% of them found once; the top ten carry 3.5%. Germline V gene sequence: CDR1 MNHNS, CDR2 SASEGT. Trimming took 7 bases from V and 4 from J; bases not matched to a gene: 3. The CDR3 consists of 13 residues. Patients aged 2 to 39 years had fewer naive T cells. This record belongs to a study of regulatory T cells. General study results and limits: Patient CD8+ T cells trended nonsignificantly toward lower Shannon entropy than control CD8+ cells.

The receptor was isolated from a child aged 2 to 10 with CD3G deficiency. The material sequenced was CD8+ T cells sorted from blood. This chain links TRBV6-1 with TRBJ1-1; 10 bases map to TRBD1. The CDR3 sequence: CASTRTGGTEAFF. The CDR3 nucleotides read TGTGCCAGCACAAGGACAGGGGGCACTGAAGCTTTCTTT.